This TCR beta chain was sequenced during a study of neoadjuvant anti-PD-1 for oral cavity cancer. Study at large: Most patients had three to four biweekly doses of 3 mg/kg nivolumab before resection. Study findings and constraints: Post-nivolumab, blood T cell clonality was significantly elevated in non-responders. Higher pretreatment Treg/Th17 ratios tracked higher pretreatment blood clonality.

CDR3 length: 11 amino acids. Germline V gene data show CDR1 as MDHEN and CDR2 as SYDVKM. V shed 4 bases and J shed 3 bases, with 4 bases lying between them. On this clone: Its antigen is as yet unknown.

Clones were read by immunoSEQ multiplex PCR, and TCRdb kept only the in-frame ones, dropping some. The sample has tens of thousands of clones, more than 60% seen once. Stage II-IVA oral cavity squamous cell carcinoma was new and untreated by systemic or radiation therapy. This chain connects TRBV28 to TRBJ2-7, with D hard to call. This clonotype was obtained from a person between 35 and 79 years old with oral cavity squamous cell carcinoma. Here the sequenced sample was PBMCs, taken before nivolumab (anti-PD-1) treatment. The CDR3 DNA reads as TGTGCCAGCAGTTCAAGCTACGAGCAGTACTTC. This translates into CASSSSYEQYF.